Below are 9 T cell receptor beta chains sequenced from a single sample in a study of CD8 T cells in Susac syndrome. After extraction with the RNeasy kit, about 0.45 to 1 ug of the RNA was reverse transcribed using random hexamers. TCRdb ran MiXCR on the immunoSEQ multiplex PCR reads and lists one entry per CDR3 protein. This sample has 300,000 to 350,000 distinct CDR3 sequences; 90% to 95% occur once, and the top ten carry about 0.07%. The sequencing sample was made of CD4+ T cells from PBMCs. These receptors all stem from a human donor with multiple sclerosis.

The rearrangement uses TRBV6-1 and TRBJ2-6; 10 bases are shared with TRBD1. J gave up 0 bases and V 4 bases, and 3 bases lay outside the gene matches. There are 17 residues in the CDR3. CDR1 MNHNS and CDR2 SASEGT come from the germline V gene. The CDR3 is CASSGDRGLSGANVLTF. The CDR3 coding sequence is TGTGCCAGCAGTGGCGACAGGGGGCTCTCTGGGGCCAACGTCCTGACTTTC.

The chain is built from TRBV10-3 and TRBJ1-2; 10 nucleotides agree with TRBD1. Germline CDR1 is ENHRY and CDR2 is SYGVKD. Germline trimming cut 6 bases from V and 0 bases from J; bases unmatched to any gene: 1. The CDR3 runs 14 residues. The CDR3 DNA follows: TGTGCCATCAGGGGGACAGGGGCTAACTATGGCTACACCTTC. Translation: CAIRGTGANYGYTF.

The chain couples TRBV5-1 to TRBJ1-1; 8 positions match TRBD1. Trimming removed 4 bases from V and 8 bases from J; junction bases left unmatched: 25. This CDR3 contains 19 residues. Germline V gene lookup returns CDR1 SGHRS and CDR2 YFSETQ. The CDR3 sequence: CASSKTPAAQGAPIWEAFF. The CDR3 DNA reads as TGCGCCAGCAGCAAGACTCCCGCCGCCCAGGGGGCGCCGATCTGGGAAGCTTTCTTT.

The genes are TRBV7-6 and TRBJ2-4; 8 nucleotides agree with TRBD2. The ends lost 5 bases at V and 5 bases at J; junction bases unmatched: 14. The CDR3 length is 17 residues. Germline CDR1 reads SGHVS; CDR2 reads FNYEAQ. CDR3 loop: CASSPRGREARENIQYF. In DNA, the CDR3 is TGTGCCAGCAGCCCCCGGGGGCGGGAGGCTCGAGAAAACATTCAGTACTTC.

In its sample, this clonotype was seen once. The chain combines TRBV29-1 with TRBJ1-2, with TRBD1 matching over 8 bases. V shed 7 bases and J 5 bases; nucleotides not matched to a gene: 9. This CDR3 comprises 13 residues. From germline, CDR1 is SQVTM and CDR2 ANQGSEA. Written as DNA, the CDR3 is TGCAGCGCCCGGACAGGGACCTATTATGGCTACACCTTC. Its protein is CSARTGTYYGYTF.

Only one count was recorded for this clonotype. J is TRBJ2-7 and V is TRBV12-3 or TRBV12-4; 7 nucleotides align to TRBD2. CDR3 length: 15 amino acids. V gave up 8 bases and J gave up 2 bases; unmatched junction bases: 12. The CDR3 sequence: CASRGGLGLPYEQYF. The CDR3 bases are TGTGCCAGCCGCGGGGGTCTAGGACTACCCTACGAGCAGTACTTC.

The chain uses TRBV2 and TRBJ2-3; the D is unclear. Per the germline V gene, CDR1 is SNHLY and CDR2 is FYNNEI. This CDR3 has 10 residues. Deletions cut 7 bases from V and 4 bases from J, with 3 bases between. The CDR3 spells CASKADTQYF. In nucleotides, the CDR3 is TGTGCCAGCAAAGCAGATACGCAGTATTTT.

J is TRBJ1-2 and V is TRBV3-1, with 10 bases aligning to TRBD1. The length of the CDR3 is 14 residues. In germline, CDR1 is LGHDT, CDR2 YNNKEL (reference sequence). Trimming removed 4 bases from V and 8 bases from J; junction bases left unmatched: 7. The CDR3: CASSLWDRGDGYTF. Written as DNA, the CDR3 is TGTGCCAGCAGCCTCTGGGACAGGGGAGACGGCTACACCTTC.

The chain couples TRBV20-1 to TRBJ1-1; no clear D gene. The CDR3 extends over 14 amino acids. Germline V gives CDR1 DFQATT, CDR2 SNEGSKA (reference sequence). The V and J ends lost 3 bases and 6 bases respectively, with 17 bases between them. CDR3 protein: CSASQINSIPEAFF. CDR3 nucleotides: TGCAGTGCTAGTCAAATAAACTCGATTCCTGAAGCTTTCTTT.